This TCR beta chain was identified during a study of vaccination and CD4 T cells after COVID-19. Study context: With a range of 35 to 161, the median interval from diagnosis to drawing post-COVID samples was approximately 100 days.

One entry per CDR3 protein results from TCRdb running MiXCR on the PCR reads. The table lists about 15,000 distinct CDR3 sequences, around 69% of them singletons, with 0.95% to 1.3% in the top ten. The CDR3 consists of 14 residues. CDR1 is MDHEN and CDR2 is SYDVKM in the germline V gene. The V end was cut by 6 bases, the J end by 2 bases, with 13 bases between. This receptor was obtained from a human donor who had recovered from COVID-19. The specimen was CD4+ T cells from blood, collected after SARS-CoV-2 vaccination. The chain combines TRBV28 with TRBJ2-5, with D possibly being TRBD1 or TRBD2 (5 bases each). CDR3 DNA sequence: TGTGCCAGCAGCGACAGAGCGGTACAAGAGACCCAGTACTTC. This gives the protein CASSDRAVQETQYF.